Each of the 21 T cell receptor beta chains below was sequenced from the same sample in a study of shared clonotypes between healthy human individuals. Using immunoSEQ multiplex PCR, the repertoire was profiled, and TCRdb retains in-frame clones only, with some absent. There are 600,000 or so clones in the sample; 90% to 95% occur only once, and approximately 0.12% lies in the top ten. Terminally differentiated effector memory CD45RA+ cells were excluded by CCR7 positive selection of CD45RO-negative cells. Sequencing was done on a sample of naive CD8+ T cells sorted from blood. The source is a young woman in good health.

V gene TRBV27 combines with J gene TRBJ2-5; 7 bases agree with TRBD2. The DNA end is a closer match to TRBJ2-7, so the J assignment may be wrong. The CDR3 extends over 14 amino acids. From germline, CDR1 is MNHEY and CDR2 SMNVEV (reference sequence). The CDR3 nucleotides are TGTGCCAGCAGGACCGGGACTACCTTCTACGAGCAGTACTTC. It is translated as CASRTGTTFYEQYF.

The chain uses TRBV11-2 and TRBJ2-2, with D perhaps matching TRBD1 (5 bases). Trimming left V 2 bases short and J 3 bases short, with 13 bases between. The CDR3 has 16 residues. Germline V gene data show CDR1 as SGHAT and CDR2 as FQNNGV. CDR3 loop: CASSLFRDSYTGELFF. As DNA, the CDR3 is TGTGCCAGCAGCTTATTTCGCGACAGTTACACCGGGGAGCTGTTTTTT.

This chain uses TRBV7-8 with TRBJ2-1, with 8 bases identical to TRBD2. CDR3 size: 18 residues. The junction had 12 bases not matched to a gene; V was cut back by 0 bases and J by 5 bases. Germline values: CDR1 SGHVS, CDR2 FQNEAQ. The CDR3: CASSLAVGGSGADNEQFF. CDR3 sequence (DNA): TGTGCCAGCAGCTTAGCGGTAGGGGGTAGCGGGGCTGACAATGAGCAGTTCTTC.

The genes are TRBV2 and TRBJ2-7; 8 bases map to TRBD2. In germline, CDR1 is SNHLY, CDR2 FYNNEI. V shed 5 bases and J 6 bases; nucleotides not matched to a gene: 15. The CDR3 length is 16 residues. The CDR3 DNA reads TGTGCCAGCAGTCCTATTCGCGGGAGGACCGCGGGCGAGCAGTACTTC. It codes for CASSPIRGRTAGEQYF.

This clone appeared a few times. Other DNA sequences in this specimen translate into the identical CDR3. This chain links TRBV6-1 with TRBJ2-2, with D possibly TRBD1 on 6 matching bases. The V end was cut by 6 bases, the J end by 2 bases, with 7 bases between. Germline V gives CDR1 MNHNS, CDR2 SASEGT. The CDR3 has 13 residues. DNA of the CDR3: TGTGCCAGCAGGGACAGAAACACCGGGGAGCTGTTTTTT. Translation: CASRDRNTGELFF.

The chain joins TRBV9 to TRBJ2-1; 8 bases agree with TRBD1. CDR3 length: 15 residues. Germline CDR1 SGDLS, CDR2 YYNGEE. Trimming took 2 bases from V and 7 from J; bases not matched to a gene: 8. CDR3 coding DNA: TGTGCCAGCAGCGTCGAGCCGGGACAGGAGAATGAGCAGTTCTTC. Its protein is CASSVEPGQENEQFF.

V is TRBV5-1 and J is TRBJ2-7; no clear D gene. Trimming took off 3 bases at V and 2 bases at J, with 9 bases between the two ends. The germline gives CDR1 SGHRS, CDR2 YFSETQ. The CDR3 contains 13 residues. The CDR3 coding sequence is TGCGCCAGCAGCTCGGGCTACACCTACGAGCAGTACTTC. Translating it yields CASSSGYTYEQYF.

The CDR3 DNA follows: TGTGCCAGCAGAACCGGGACTAGCGGGAGGGATACGCAGTATTTT. Encoded protein: CASRTGTSGRDTQYF. The V and J genes are TRBV5-4 and TRBJ2-3; 15 positions match TRBD2. Germline V gives CDR1 SGHNT, CDR2 YYREEE (reference sequence). There are 15 residues in the CDR3. The J segment lost 6 bases and the V segment lost 5 bases, leaving 4 bases of the junction unmatched.

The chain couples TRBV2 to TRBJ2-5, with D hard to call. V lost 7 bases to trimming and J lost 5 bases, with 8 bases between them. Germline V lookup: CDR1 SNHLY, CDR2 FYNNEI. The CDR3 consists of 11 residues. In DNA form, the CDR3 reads TGTGCCAGCACTTCCTTGGAGACCCAGTACTTC. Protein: CASTSLETQYF.

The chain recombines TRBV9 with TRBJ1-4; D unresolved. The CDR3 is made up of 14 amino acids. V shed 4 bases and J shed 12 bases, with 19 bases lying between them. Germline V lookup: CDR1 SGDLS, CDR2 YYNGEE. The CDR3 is CASSPSGRSVELFF. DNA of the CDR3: TGTGCCAGCAGCCCCAGCGGACGGTCGGTTGAACTGTTTTTT.

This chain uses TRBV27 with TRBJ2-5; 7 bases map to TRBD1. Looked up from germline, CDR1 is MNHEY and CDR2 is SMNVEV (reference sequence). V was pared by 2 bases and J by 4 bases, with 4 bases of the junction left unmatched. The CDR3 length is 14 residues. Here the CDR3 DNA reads TGTGCCAGCAGTTTAGAGACAGGGTCAGAGACCCAGTACTTC. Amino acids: CASSLETGSETQYF.

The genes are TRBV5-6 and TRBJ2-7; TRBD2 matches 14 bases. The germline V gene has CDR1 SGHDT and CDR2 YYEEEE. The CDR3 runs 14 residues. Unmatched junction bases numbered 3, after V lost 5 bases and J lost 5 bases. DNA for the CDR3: TGTGCCAGCAGGGGACTAGCGGGAGTGGACGAGCAGTACTTC. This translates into CASRGLAGVDEQYF.

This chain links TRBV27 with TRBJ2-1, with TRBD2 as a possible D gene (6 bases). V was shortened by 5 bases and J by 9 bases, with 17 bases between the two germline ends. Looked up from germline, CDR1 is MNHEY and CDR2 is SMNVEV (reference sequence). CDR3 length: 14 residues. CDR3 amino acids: CASSPHRLVSEQFF. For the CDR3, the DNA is TGTGCCAGCAGTCCGCACAGACTAGTAAGTGAGCAGTTCTTC.

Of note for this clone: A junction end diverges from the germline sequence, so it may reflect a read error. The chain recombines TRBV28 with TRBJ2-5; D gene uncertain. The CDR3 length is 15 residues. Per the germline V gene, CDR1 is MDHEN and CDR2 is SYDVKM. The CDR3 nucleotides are TGTGCCAGCAATTTATCGAGGTCGTACCAAGAGACCCAGTACTTC. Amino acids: CASNLSRSYQETQYF. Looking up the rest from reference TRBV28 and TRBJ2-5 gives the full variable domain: DVKVTQSSRYLVKRTGEKVFLECVQDMDHENMFWYRQDPGLGLRLIYFSYDVKMKEKGDIPEGYSVSREKKERFSLILESASTNQTSMYLCASNLSRSYQETQYFGPGTRLLVL.

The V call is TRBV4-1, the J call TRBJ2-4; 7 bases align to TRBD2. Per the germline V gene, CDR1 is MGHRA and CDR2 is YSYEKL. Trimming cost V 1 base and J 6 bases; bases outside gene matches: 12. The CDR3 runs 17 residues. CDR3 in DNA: TGCGCCAGCAGCCAAGGGGAAATTGGGGTAGCGGGAAACATTCAGTACTTC. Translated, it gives CASSQGEIGVAGNIQYF.

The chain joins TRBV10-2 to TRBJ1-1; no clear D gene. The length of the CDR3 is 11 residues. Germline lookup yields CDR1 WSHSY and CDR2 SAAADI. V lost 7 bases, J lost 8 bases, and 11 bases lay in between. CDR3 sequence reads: CASNGPGEAFF. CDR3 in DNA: TGCGCCAGCAACGGTCCAGGCGAAGCTTTCTTT.

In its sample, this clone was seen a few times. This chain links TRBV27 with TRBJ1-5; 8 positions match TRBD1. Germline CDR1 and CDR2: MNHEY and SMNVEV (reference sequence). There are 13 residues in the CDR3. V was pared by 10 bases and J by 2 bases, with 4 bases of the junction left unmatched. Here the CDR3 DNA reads TGTGCCACCGGACAGGGCGGCAATCAGCCCCAGCATTTT. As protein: CATGQGGNQPQHF.

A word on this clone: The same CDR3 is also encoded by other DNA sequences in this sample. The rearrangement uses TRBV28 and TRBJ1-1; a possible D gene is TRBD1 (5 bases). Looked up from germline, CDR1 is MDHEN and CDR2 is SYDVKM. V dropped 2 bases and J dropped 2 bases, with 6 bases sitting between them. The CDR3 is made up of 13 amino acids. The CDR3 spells CASSLTGNTEAFF. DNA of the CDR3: TGTGCCAGCAGTTTAACAGGAAACACTGAAGCTTTCTTT.

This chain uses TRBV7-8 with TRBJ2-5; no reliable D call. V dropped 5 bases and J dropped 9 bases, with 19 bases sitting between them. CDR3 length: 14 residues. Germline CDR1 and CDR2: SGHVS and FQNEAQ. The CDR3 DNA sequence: TGTGCCAGCAGCAAACCGGACCCCCCCCGGGCCCAGTACTTC. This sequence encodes CASSKPDPPRAQYF. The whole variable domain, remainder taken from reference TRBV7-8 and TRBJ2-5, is GAGVSQSPRYKVAKRGQDVALRCDPISGHVSLFWYQQALGQGPEFLTYFQNEAQLDKSGLPSDRFFAERPEGSVSTLKIQRTQQEDSAVYLCASSKPDPPRAQYFGPGTRLLVL.

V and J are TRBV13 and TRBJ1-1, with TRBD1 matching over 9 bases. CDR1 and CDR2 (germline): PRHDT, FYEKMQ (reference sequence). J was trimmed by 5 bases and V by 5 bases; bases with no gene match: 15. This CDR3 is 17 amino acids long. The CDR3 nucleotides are TGTGCCAGCAGCCCCAACCGGGACAGGGCCGGGGGAACTGAAGCTTTCTTT. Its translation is CASSPNRDRAGGTEAFF.

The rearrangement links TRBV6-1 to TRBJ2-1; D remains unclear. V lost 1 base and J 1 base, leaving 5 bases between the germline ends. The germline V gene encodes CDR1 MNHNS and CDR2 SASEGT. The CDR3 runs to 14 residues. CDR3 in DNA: TGTGCCAGCAGTGAAGGGGGTTCCTACAATGAGCAGTTCTTC. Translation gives CASSEGGSYNEQFF.